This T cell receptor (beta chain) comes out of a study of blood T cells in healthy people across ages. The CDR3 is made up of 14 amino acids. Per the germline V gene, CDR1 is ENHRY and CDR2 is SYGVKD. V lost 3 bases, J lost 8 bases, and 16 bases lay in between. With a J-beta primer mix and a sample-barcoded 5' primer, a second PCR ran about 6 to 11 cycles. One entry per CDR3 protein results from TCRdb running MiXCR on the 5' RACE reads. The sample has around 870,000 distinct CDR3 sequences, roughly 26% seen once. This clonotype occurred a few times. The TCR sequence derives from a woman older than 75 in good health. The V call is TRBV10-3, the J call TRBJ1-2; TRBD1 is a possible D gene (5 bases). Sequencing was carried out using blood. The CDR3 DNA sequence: TGTGCCATCAGTGATAATGCAGGGATCCTGGGCTACACCTTC. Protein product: CAISDNAGILGYTF.